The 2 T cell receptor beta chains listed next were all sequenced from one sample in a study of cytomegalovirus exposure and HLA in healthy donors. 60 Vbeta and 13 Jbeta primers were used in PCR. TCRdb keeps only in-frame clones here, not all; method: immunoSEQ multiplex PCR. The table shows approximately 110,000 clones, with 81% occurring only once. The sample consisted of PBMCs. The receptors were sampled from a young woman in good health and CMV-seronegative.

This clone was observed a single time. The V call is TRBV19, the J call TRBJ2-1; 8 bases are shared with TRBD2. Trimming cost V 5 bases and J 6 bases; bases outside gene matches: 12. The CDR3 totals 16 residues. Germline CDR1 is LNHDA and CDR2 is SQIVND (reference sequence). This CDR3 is CASSEMRGLAGNEQFF. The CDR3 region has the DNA TGTGCCAGTAGTGAAATGAGGGGCCTAGCGGGCAATGAGCAGTTCTTC.

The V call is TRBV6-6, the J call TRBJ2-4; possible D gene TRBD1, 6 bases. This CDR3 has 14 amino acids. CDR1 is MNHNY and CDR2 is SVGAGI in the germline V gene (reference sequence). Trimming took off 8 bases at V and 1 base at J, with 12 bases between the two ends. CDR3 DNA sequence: TGTGCCAGCTCCAGGGACATGGCCAAAAACATTCAGTACTTC. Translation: CASSRDMAKNIQYF.